This TCR beta chain was obtained from a study of shared clonotypes between healthy human individuals. The length of the CDR3 is 13 residues. Germline assignment: CDR1 SGHVS and CDR2 FQNEAQ. The ends were cut back, 5 bases at V and 2 bases at J, with 10 bases in the middle. Naive CD8 cells comprised CD45RO-negative, CCR7-positively selected cells, excluding terminally differentiated effector memory CD45RA+ cells. Of note for this clone: Its matching antigen is unknown.

Whole-study results and caveats: A handful of donors shared approximately 5% of their naive CD4 clonotypes.

Deep-level running was used for the assay. Replicate PCRs run on sorted subsets employed 150 to 250 ng DNA, around 27,000 T cell genomes. In the source study's methods: Without quality scores, immunoSEQ junctional reads could not be filtered like full-length reads. Here immunoSEQ multiplex PCR was the method, and the copy in TCRdb shows in-frame clones only, minus some. V and J calls and clone size are given by that table; D and trimming were obtained from the DNA. The top ten hold about 25% of the sample, which has hundreds of thousands of clones, 80% to 95% seen once. The genes are TRBV7-8 and TRBJ2-7; D call uncertain. The sequenced sample was naive CD8+ T cells sorted from blood. The TCR originated in a man aged 25 to 45 in good health. CDR3: CASSLPDAYEQYF. CDR3 nucleotide sequence: TGTGCCAGCAGCCTTCCTGACGCCTACGAGCAGTACTTC. The variable domain in full, completed from reference TRBV7-8 and TRBJ2-7, reads GAGVSQSPRYKVAKRGQDVALRCDPISGHVSLFWYQQALGQGPEFLTYFQNEAQLDKSGLPSDRFFAERPEGSVSTLKIQRTQQEDSAVYLCASSLPDAYEQYFGPGTRLTVT.